The 9 T cell receptor beta chains presented below share a single source sample, sequenced in a study of neurological immune-mediated disorders (dated by TCRdb to about 2019). Receptors were amplified or captured by 5' RACE. Sequencing instrument: Illumina HiSeq 2500. In TCRdb, the public reads were trimmed at Q25 with fastp and aligned with MiXCR, with productive beta chains retained. Each entry is one CDR3 protein sequence, shown with its most common DNA and genes. In this sample the table shows roughly 70,000 distinct CDR3 sequences, approximately 5% of which occur a single time. Roughly 2% of the sample comes from the top ten. Material: PBMCs. These receptors were obtained from an older woman with multiple sclerosis.

The table lists this clonotype with many counts. V is TRBV7-2 and J is TRBJ2-3; 11 nucleotides align to TRBD2. V shed 5 bases and J 4 bases; nucleotides not matched to a gene: 11. This CDR3 has 17 amino acids. Germline lookup yields CDR1 SGHTA and CDR2 FQGNSA. CDR3 sequence reads: CASSPLRLAGSADTQYF. The CDR3 DNA reads TGTGCCAGCAGCCCACTCCGACTAGCGGGAAGCGCAGATACGCAGTATTTT.

This clonotype was counted many times. The chain recombines TRBV20-1 with TRBJ1-4; D ambiguous. CDR3 length equals 12 residues. The V end lost 3 bases, the J end lost 8 bases, and 10 bases lay between the germline ends. Germline assignment: CDR1 DFQATT and CDR2 SNEGSKA (reference sequence). The CDR3 is CSARSDSEKLFF. The CDR3 DNA is TGCAGTGCTAGGTCGGATTCCGAAAAACTGTTTTTT.

For this clonotype: A much bigger clone sits one base away, suggesting this may be a read error. The V and J genes are TRBV9 and TRBJ2-1; 11 bases are shared with TRBD2. V trimming: 3 bases; J trimming: 3 bases; junction bases outside the gene matches: 2. Germline CDR1 and CDR2: SGDLS and YYNGEE. The CDR3 consists of 15 residues. DNA for the CDR3: TGTGCCAGCAGCGAACTAGCGGGAGACTACAATGAGCAGTTCTTC. It specifies CASSELAGDYNEQFF.

This clonotype showed up just a few times. The chain employs TRBV6-5 and TRBJ2-1, with TRBD2 as a possible D gene (6 bases). The V gene lost 6 bases and the J gene lost 9 bases, with 12 bases spanning the gap. Germline V gives CDR1 MNHEY, CDR2 SVGAGI. This CDR3 is 12 amino acids long. This chain's CDR3 is CASRATSGEQFF. Here the CDR3 DNA reads TGTGCCAGCAGGGCGACTAGTGGTGAGCAGTTCTTC.

There are many counts of this clonotype. This chain links TRBV20-1 with TRBJ2-2; 7 nucleotides match TRBD2. The CDR3 length is 14 residues. The junction had 10 bases not matched to a gene; V was cut back by 6 bases and J by 6 bases. CDR1 is DFQATT and CDR2 is SNEGSKA in the germline V gene (reference sequence). CDR3 residues: CSATVGGYSGELFF. In DNA form, the CDR3 reads TGCAGTGCAACCGTGGGAGGGTATTCCGGGGAGCTGTTTTTT.

This clonotype has a count of ten or more. The chain is built from TRBV12-3 or TRBV12-4 and TRBJ2-3; D is unresolved. With 3 bases removed from V and 2 bases from J, the gap between germline ends came to 9 bases. CDR3 size: 14 residues. CDR3 in amino acids: CASSFRGTTDTQYF. The CDR3 nucleotides are TGTGCCAGCAGTTTCCGTGGCACCACAGATACGCAGTATTTT.

This clonotype was detected ten times or more. The chain combines TRBV29-1 with TRBJ1-1, with 10 bases identical to TRBD1. The CDR3 has 12 amino acids. The V gene end was trimmed by 7 bases and the J gene end by 7 bases; junction bases not matched to a gene: 6. CDR1 is SQVTM, CDR2 ANQGSEA, per germline. The CDR3, as DNA: TGCAGCGCTAACCGGGACAGGGGTGAAGCTTTCTTT. This gives the protein CSANRDRGEAFF.

This clonotype showed up just a few times. The chain uses TRBV7-8 and TRBJ2-1; 7 bases agree with TRBD2. The CDR3 runs 19 residues. Germline CDR1 reads SGHVS; CDR2 reads FQNEAQ. V trimming: 1 base; J trimming: 0 bases; junction bases outside the gene matches: 12. The CDR3 region has the DNA TGTGCCAGCAGCTTAGGGGGGTTTATAGCGGGCAGCTCCTACAATGAGCAGTTCTTC. Translation gives CASSLGGFIAGSSYNEQFF. Filled out from reference TRBV7-8 and TRBJ2-1, the complete variable domain reads GAGVSQSPRYKVAKRGQDVALRCDPISGHVSLFWYQQALGQGPEFLTYFQNEAQLDKSGLPSDRFFAERPEGSVSTLKIQRTQQEDSAVYLCASSLGGFIAGSSYNEQFFGPGTRLTVL.

This clonotype was seen only a few times. Since a much larger clone is just one base distant, this may be a read error. The chain is built from TRBV20-1 and TRBJ2-3; D is possibly TRBD1 (5 bases). This CDR3 region has 11 residues. Germline CDR1 reads DFQATT; CDR2 reads SNEGSKA (reference sequence). In DNA, the CDR3 is TGCAGTGCCCCTGTACAGGATAAGCAGTATTTT. Residues: CSAPVQDKQYF.